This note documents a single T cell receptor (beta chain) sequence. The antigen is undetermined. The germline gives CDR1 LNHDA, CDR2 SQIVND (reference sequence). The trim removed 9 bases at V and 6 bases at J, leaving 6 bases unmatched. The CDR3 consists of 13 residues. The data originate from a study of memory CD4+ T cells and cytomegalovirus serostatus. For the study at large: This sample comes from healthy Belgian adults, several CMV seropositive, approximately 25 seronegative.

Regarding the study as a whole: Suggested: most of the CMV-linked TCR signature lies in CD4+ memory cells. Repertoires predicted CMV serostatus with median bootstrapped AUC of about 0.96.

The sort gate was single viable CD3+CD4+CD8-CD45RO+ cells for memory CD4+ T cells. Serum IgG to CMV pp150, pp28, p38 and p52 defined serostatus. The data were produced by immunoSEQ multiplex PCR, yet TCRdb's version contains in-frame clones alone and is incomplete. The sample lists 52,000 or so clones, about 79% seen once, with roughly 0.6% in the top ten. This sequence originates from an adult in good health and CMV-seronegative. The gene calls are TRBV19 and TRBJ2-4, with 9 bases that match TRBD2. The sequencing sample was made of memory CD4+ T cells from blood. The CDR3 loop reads CASKEAGGNIQYF. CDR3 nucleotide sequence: TGTGCCAGCAAGGAAGCGGGGGGAAACATTCAGTACTTC.